The clone carrying this T cell receptor (beta chain) was detected a few times. Its antigen is as yet unknown. Germline values: CDR1 MNHEY, CDR2 SMNVEV (reference sequence). The CDR3 runs 17 residues. With 6 bases removed from V and 6 bases from J, the gap between germline ends came to 24 bases. This sample stems from a study of CD8 T cells in ankylosing spondylitis. Study-level points and caveats: There was reportedly significant enrichment of clones that were disease-linked in matched ankylosing spondylitis synovial fluid. It appeared that ankylosing spondylitis blood was characterized by a TCR beta motif of several highly homologous variants.

One entry per CDR3 protein, called by TCRdb with MiXCR from the 5' RACE reads. The sample gives some 240,000 distinct CDR3 sequences, 6% to 8% of which show up once; approximately 14% is in the top ten. The chain is built from TRBV27 and TRBJ1-3; maybe TRBD1 (5 bases). The sequence derives from a male donor with ankylosing spondylitis. Sequences were obtained from blood, either unsorted or a sorted T cell fraction (not recorded which). The CDR3 protein is CASSPKGAVGTENTIYF. The CDR3 nucleotides are TGTGCCAGCAGCCCTAAAGGTGCCGTCGGGACTGAAAACACCATATATTTT.